This passage covers 21 T cell receptor beta chains from one sample sequenced in a study of graft-versus-host responses after intestinal transplantation. For these receptors, no antigen is known. This table comes from immunoSEQ multiplex PCR, and its TCRdb copy is limited to in-frame clones, with some not included. The data contain roughly 100,000 clones, roughly 90% of them singletons. The input for sequencing was unstimulated CD4+ T cells sorted from spleen or lymph node cells, taken before intestinal transplant. These receptors were obtained from a human donor who received an intestinal transplant.

This clone was detected once. The chain has TRBV2 and TRBJ1-5; unclear D gene. CDR1 is SNHLY, CDR2 FYNNEI, per germline. Trimming took off 5 bases at V and 0 bases at J, with 8 bases between the two ends. The length of the CDR3 is 14 residues. The CDR3 region has the DNA TGTGCCAGCAGTCTACAACTTAGCAATCAGCCCCAGCATTTT. It encodes CASSLQLSNQPQHF.

The rearrangement links TRBV27 to TRBJ2-4; the match to TRBD2 covers 8 bases. The CDR3 contains 14 residues. The ends lost 4 bases at V and 1 base at J; junction bases unmatched: 0. Germline-derived CDR1 and CDR2 are MNHEY and SMNVEV (reference sequence). The CDR3 here is CASSSGGAKNIQYF. CDR3 nucleotide sequence: TGTGCCAGCAGTTCGGGGGGGGCCAAAAACATTCAGTACTTC.

V is TRBV19 and J is TRBJ1-4; D ambiguous. The CDR3 is made up of 15 amino acids. Germline V gives CDR1 LNHDA, CDR2 SQIVND (reference sequence). Trimming removed 3 bases at V and 8 bases at J, with 16 bases between. CDR3 nucleotides: TGTGCCAGTAGTATTGATTGGCGCGAGAAAGAAAAACTGTTTTTT. Its translation is CASSIDWREKEKLFF.

The rearrangement links TRBV6-1 to TRBJ1-1; D gene ambiguous. The CDR3 has 13 residues. The germline V gene has CDR1 MNHNS and CDR2 SASEGT. V lost 8 bases to trimming and J lost 0 bases, with 10 bases between them. The CDR3 loop is CASLSDLNTEAFF. CDR3 in DNA: TGTGCCAGCCTTAGCGACTTGAACACTGAAGCTTTCTTT.

In this sample, this clone turned up once. The rearrangement links TRBV28 to TRBJ2-3, with D possibly matching TRBD1 (7 bases). Per the germline V gene, CDR1 is MDHEN and CDR2 is SYDVKM. With 5 bases removed from V and 2 bases from J, the gap between germline ends came to 20 bases. The CDR3 is 17 amino acids. The CDR3 sequence is CASSMEGRGPITDTQYF. DNA of the CDR3: TGTGCCAGCAGTATGGAGGGTAGGGGGCCTATCACAGATACGCAGTATTTT.

The chain couples TRBV19 to TRBJ1-5; no clear D gene. The CDR3 covers 14 residues. The germline gives CDR1 LNHDA, CDR2 SQIVND (reference sequence). Trimming took off 1 base at V and 6 bases at J, with 10 bases between the two ends. The CDR3 DNA reads TGTGCCAGTAGTATAGTCGGGATGGGTCAGCCCCAGCATTTT. Its translation is CASSIVGMGQPQHF.

The chain has TRBV7-9 and TRBJ1-2; possible D gene TRBD1, 5 bases. The CDR3 is made up of 15 amino acids. Germline V CDR1 and CDR2: SEHNR, FQNEAQ (reference sequence). Trimming shortened V by 4 bases and J by 2 bases, and 14 bases separated the two germline ends. CDR3 in DNA: TGTGCCAGCAGCTCGGGACCGCAGCTCAACTATGGCTACACCTTC. Amino acids: CASSSGPQLNYGYTF. Together with reference TRBV7-9 and TRBJ1-2, the CDR3 gives the full variable domain: DTGVSQNPRHKITKRGQNVTFRCDPISEHNRLYWYRQTLGQGPEFLTYFQNEAQLEKSRLLSDRFSAERPKGSFSTLEIQRTEQGDSAMYLCASSSGPQLNYGYTFGSGTRLTVV.

The chain recombines TRBV5-1 with TRBJ2-7; 9 bases are shared with TRBD1. Trimming removed 1 base from V and 9 bases from J; junction bases left unmatched: 14. CDR1 is SGHRS and CDR2 is YFSETQ in the germline V gene. The CDR3 extends over 16 amino acids. The CDR3 protein is CASSLPGQGPFRAQYF. Here the CDR3 DNA reads TGCGCCAGCAGCTTGCCGGGACAGGGACCTTTTCGGGCGCAGTACTTC.

V usage is TRBV28 and J usage is TRBJ1-1, with 8 bases identical to TRBD1. This CDR3 comprises 15 residues. V shed 2 bases and J 4 bases; nucleotides not matched to a gene: 6. Germline CDR1 is MDHEN and CDR2 is SYDVKM. Here the CDR3 reads CASSLPRTGSTEAFF. CDR3 bases: TGTGCCAGCAGTTTACCGCGGACAGGGAGCACTGAAGCTTTCTTT.

The chain links TRBV19 to TRBJ2-3; D possibly corresponds to TRBD2 (5 bases). V lost 3 bases to trimming and J lost 0 bases, with 13 bases between them. The CDR3 runs 16 residues. Germline values: CDR1 LNHDA, CDR2 SQIVND (reference sequence). This chain's CDR3 is CASSIIGGTSTDTQYF. The DNA for the CDR3 is TGTGCCAGTAGTATTATCGGAGGTACTAGCACAGATACGCAGTATTTT. The full variable domain, its missing parts supplied by reference TRBV19 and TRBJ2-3, is DGGITQSPKYLFRKEGQNVTLSCEQNLNHDAMYWYRQDPGQGLRLIYYSQIVNDFQKGDIAEGYSVSREKKESFPLTVTSAQKNPTAFYLCASSIIGGTSTDTQYFGPGTRLTVL.

The chain has TRBV7-6 and TRBJ2-2; 14 bases align to TRBD2. V lost 3 bases, J lost 1 base, and 7 bases stayed unmatched. Germline assignment: CDR1 SGHVS and CDR2 FNYEAQ. The CDR3 length is 19 residues. As DNA, the CDR3 is TGTGCCAGCAGCTTGCCGGGACTAGCGGGAGTGATGAACACCGGGGAGCTGTTTTTT. Translated, it gives CASSLPGLAGVMNTGELFF.

The V gene is TRBV4-2, the J gene TRBJ2-3, with D possibly matching TRBD1 (7 bases). This CDR3 has 18 residues. Germline values: CDR1 LGHNA, CDR2 YNFKEQ. V dropped 1 base and J dropped 0 bases, with 17 bases sitting between them. DNA for the CDR3: TGTGCCAGCAGCCAAGCCCGGAGGGGGCCCTCTAGCACAGATACGCAGTATTTT. It translates to CASSQARRGPSSTDTQYF.

CDR3 sequence (DNA): TGTGCCCGGGACCAGTTCCTCCTGAGACAGCCCCAGCATTTT. Encoded protein: CARDQFLLRQPQHF. This chain uses TRBV5-3 with TRBJ1-5; possible D gene TRBD1, 5 bases. TRBV5-3 is identified as an open reading frame with a role that is uncertain. The V end was cut by 10 bases, the J end by 7 bases, with 21 bases between. This CDR3 has 14 residues.

V gene TRBV7-9 combines with J gene TRBJ2-7; D gene unclear. The CDR3 is 13 residues long. Germline lookup yields CDR1 SEHNR and CDR2 FQNEAQ (reference sequence). Trimming shortened V by 2 bases and J by 3 bases, and 8 bases separated the two germline ends. The CDR3 nucleotides read TGTGCCAGCAGCTTACCAGGCGACTACGAGCAGTACTTC. Its protein is CASSLPGDYEQYF.

Details on this clone: The junction differs from germline at one of its ends, possibly a read error. This chain uses TRBV18 with TRBJ1-5; D perhaps matches TRBD1 (6 bases). The CDR3 is made up of 14 amino acids. Germline CDR1 and CDR2: KGHSH and LQKENI. The CDR3 region is CAGSPDRKTQPQHF. The CDR3 DNA reads as TGTGCCGGCTCCCCAGACAGGAAAACTCAGCCCCAGCATTTT.

This chain joins TRBV7-6 and TRBJ2-5; 9 bases line up with TRBD1. Germline-derived CDR1 and CDR2 are SGHVS and FNYEAQ. The CDR3 has 15 amino acids. V gave up 4 bases and J gave up 5 bases; unmatched junction bases: 8. CDR3 in amino acids: CASSSRDRVLETQYF. CDR3 nucleotide sequence: TGTGCCAGCAGCTCCCGGGACAGGGTTCTTGAGACCCAGTACTTC.

CDR3 nucleotide sequence: TGTGCCACCGGTCGAGCGGTTAACACAGATACGCAGTATTTT. This gives the protein CATGRAVNTDTQYF. The rearrangement joins TRBV10-3 to TRBJ2-3; D may be TRBD2 (5 bases). There are 14 residues in the CDR3. From germline, CDR1 is ENHRY and CDR2 SYGVKD. V was cut by 10 bases and J by 2 bases, with 16 bases left in between.

The rearrangement joins TRBV5-4 to TRBJ2-5, with a possible D match to TRBD2 (5 bases). Deletions cut 0 bases from V and 0 bases from J, with 9 bases between. The CDR3 has 15 residues. Germline V gene lookup returns CDR1 SGHNT and CDR2 YYREEE (reference sequence). The CDR3 DNA reads TGTGCCAGCAGCTTGGGTGGCGGGTACCAAGAGACCCAGTACTTC. It is translated as CASSLGGGYQETQYF.

This CDR3 is CASTGLAQETQYF. The CDR3 nucleotides are TGTGCCAGCACAGGACTAGCGCAAGAGACCCAGTACTTC. The rearrangement uses TRBV2 and TRBJ2-5, with 9 bases lining up with TRBD2. The germline V gene has CDR1 SNHLY and CDR2 FYNNEI. There are 13 residues in the CDR3. Germline trimming cut 7 bases from V and 2 bases from J; bases unmatched to any gene: 2.

This clone was recorded once. The CDR3 DNA reads TGCGCCGTTGCGGGGACAATGAACACTGAAGCTTTCTTT. It translates to CAVAGTMNTEAFF. This chain uses TRBV10-2 with TRBJ1-1; TRBD1 might be the D (6 bases). V lost 11 bases and J 0 bases, leaving 13 bases between the germline ends. The length of the CDR3 is 13 residues. CDR1 and CDR2 from the germline V gene are WSHSY and SAAADI.

This clone was counted a single time. CDR3 amino acids: CASSFSGQGGTEAFF. The CDR3 nucleotides read TGTGCCAGCAGCTTTTCAGGGCAGGGTGGTACTGAAGCTTTCTTT. The rearrangement uses TRBV7-2 and TRBJ1-1; D might be TRBD1 (5 bases). This CDR3 is built from 15 residues. The germline V gene encodes CDR1 SGHTA and CDR2 FQGNSA. Trimming shortened V by 3 bases and J by 5 bases, and 16 bases separated the two germline ends.